The text below deals with one T cell receptor (beta chain). The data are from a study of T-cell memory formation after mild COVID-19. V lost 1 base and J lost 7, with 14 bases in between. Germline V gene sequence: CDR1 SGHTA, CDR2 FQGNSA. The CDR3 has 15 residues. TCRdb re-derived calls from the 5' RACE reads in MiXCR, one entry per CDR3 protein. The sample shows around 390,000 distinct CDR3 sequences, about 15% of them seen only once. The sequenced sample consisted of PBMCs or a T cell subset sorted from them (not recorded which). The receptor was derived from a man between 18 and 29 years old who had mild COVID-19 (a few samples of this study predate the infection). Cell type and time point are not known. This sequence joins TRBV7-2 and TRBJ2-1, with a weak D call TRBD2 (5 bases). The CDR3 reads CASSLGAAQLNEQFF. CDR3 DNA: TGTGCCAGCAGCTTAGGAGCGGCCCAGTTGAATGAGCAGTTCTTC.